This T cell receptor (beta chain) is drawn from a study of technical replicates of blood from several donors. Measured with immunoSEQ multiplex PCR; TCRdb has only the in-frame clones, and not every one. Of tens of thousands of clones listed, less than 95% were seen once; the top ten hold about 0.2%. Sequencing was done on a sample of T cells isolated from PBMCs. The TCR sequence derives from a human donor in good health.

DNA for the CDR3: TGTGCCAGCAGTCAGTTAAACAATGAGCAGTTCTTC. Its translation: CASSQLNNEQFF. The chain recombines TRBV7-9 with TRBJ2-1; no firm D call. This CDR3 is built from 12 residues. Germline V gene lookup returns CDR1 SEHNR and CDR2 FQNEAQ (reference sequence). V lost 6 bases to trimming and J lost 5 bases, with 8 bases between them.